The source of this T cell receptor (beta chain) is a study of cytomegalovirus exposure and HLA in healthy donors. Findings and limits, study-wide: Earlier results showed most TCR beta V segments being productive about 87% or about 30% of the time.

Comments on this clone: Antigen specificity is unknown.

The donors were healthy bone marrow donors. At collection, donors were nominally healthy, but unrecorded immune exposures were probable. Per germline, CDR1 SGHAT and CDR2 FQNNGV. This CDR3 has 16 amino acids. V lost 5 bases, J lost 4 bases, and 5 bases stayed unmatched. Primers for the PCR totalled 60 Vbeta and 13 Jbeta. The data were produced by immunoSEQ multiplex PCR, yet TCRdb's version contains in-frame clones alone and is incomplete. The table shows approximately 140,000 clones, with 70% to 80% occurring only once. This TCR derives from a male donor in good health and CMV-seronegative. The genes are TRBV11-2 and TRBJ2-5; 15 bases match TRBD2. The sequenced sample consisted of PBMCs. As DNA, the CDR3 is TGTGCCAGCAGCCCCCGGACTAGCGGGGGGGTAGAGACCCAGTACTTC. This encodes CASSPRTSGGVETQYF.